The entry that follows covers one T cell receptor beta chain sequence. Its specificity is not known. CDR3 length: 14 amino acids. Trimming shortened V by 0 bases and J by 7 bases, and 9 bases separated the two germline ends. Germline CDR1 and CDR2: MGHRA and YSYEKL. This sample is part of a study of high-grade serous ovarian cancer treatment subgroups. Study-level information: Each sample yielded on average roughly 7,500 unique TCR beta rearrangements from 12,000 to 15,000 reads.

Using immunoSEQ multiplex PCR, the repertoire was profiled, and TCRdb retains in-frame clones only, with some absent. Of under 2,000 clones detected, 65% to 70% appear once; the ten largest clones hold over 10%. Study outcomes and limitations: TCR clonal relatedness correlated positively with neoantigen level. Repertoire analysis covered CDR3 alone, not CDR1 or CDR2. Bulk tumor TCR sequencing gave no spatial information.

Tumor tissue was taken before any definitive surgery or chemotherapy was given. This rearrangement joins TRBV4-1 to TRBJ2-2; D is possibly TRBD1 (5 bases). The TCR originated in a human donor with high-grade serous ovarian cancer. The sequenced sample consisted of tumor tissue. This CDR3 is CASSQDRGVGELFF. DNA for the CDR3: TGCGCCAGCAGCCAAGATAGGGGTGTCGGGGAGCTGTTTTTT.